The clone carrying this T cell receptor (beta chain) was seen a handful of times. MiXCR, applied by TCRdb to the RT-PCR reads, yields one record per CDR3 protein. The sample holds approximately 200,000 distinct CDR3 sequences, 14% seen once. V lost 5 bases and J lost 7, with 18 bases in between. CDR1 is LNHNV and CDR2 is YYDKDF in the germline V gene (reference sequence). CDR3 length equals 14 residues. This sample was included in a study of response to subunit inactivated influenza vaccine. The chain carries TRBV15 and TRBJ2-7; D gene unclear. The TCR originated in a man in his fifties who received an inactivated influenza vaccine. This specimen was CD8+ T cells sorted from PBMCs, taken roughly 5 days after vaccination. This CDR3 is CATSHSGLQREQYF. The CDR3 nucleotides are TGTGCCACCAGCCACTCAGGCCTTCAACGTGAGCAGTACTTC.